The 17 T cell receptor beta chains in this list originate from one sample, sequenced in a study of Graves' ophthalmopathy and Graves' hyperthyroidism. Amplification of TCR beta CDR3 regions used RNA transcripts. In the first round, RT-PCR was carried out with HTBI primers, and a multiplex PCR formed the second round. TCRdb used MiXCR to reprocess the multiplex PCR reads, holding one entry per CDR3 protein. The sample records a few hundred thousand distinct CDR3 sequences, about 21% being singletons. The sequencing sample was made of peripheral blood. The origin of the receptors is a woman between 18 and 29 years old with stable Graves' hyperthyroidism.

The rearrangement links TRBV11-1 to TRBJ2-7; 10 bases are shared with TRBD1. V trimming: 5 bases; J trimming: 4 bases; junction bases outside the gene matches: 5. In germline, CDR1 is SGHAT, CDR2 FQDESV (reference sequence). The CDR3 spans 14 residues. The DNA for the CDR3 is TGTGCCAGCAGCCGAGGGGACAGGGGTTACGAGCAGTACTTC. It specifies CASSRGDRGYEQYF.

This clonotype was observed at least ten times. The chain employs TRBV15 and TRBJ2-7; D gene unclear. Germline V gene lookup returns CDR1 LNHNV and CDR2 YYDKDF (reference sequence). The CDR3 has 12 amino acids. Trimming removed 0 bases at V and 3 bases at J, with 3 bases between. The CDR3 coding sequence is TGTGCCACCAGCAGAGATAACTACGAGCAGTACTTC. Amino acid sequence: CATSRDNYEQYF.

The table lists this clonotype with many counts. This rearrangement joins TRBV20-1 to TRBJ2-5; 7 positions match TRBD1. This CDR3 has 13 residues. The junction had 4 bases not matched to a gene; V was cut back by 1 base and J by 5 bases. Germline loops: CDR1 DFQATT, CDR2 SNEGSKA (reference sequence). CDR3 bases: TGCAGTGCTAGAGTAGGGGGCGGGGAGACCCAGTACTTC. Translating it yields CSARVGGGETQYF.

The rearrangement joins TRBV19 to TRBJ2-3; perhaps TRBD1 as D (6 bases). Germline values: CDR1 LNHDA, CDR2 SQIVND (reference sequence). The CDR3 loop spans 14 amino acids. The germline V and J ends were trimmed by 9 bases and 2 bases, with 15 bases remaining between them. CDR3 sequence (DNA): TGTGCCAGCTCCACTACAGGGACCACAGATACGCAGTATTTT. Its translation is CASSTTGTTDTQYF.

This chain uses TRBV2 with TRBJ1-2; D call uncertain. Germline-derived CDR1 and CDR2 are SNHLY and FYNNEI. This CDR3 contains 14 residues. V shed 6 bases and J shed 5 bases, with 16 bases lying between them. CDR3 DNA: TGTGCCAGCAGCTTTACCGGGCAGAGTTATGGCTACACCTTC. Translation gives CASSFTGQSYGYTF. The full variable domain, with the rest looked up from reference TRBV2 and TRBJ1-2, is EPEVTQTPSHQVTQMGQEVILRCVPISNHLYFYWYRQILGQKVEFLVSFYNNEISEKSEIFDDQFSVERPDGSNFTLKIRSTKLEDSAMYFCASSFTGQSYGYTFGSGTRLTVV.

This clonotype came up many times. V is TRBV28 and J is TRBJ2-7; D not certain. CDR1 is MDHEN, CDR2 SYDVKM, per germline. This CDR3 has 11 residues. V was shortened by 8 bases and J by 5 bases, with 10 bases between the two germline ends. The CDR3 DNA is TGTGCCAGCTCGTTCCGGAACGAGCAGTACTTC. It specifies CASSFRNEQYF. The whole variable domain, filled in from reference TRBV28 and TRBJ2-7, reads DVKVTQSSRYLVKRTGEKVFLECVQDMDHENMFWYRQDPGLGLRLIYFSYDVKMKEKGDIPEGYSVSREKKERFSLILESASTNQTSMYLCASSFRNEQYFGPGTRLTVT.

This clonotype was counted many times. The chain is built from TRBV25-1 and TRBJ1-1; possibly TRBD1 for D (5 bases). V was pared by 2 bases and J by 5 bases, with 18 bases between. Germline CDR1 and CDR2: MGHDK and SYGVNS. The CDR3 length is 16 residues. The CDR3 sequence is CASSETLGPPETEAFF. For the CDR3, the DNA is TGTGCCAGCAGTGAAACGTTGGGACCCCCAGAAACTGAAGCTTTCTTT. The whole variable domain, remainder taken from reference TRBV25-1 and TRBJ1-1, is EADIYQTPRYLVIGTGKKITLECSQTMGHDKMYWYQQDPGMELHLIHYSYGVNSTEKGDLSSESTVSRIRTEHFPLTLESARPSHTSQYLCASSETLGPPETEAFFGQGTRLTVV.

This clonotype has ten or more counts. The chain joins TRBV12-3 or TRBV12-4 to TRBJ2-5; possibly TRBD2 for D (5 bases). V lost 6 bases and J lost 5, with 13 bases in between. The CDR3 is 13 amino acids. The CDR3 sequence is CASRGESWETQYF. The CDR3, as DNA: TGTGCCAGCAGGGGAGAAAGCTGGGAGACCCAGTACTTC.

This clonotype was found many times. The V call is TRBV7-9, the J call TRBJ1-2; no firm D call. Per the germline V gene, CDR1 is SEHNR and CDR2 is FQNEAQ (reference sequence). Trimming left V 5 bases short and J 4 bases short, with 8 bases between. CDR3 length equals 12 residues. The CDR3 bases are TGTGCCAGCAGCCCCTATCCCTATGGCTACACCTTC. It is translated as CASSPYPYGYTF. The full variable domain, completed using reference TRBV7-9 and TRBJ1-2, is DTGVSQNPRHKITKRGQNVTFRCDPISEHNRLYWYRQTLGQGPEFLTYFQNEAQLEKSRLLSDRFSAERPKGSFSTLEIQRTEQGDSAMYLCASSPYPYGYTFGSGTRLTVV.

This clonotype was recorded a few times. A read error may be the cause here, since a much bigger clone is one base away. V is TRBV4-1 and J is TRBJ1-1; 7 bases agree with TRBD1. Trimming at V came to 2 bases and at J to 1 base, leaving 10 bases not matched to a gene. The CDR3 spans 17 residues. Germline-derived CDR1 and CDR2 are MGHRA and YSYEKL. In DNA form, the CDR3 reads TGCGCCAGCAGCCAATACGAAACTCGGGACAGGAACACTGAAGCTTTCTTT. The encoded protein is CASSQYETRDRNTEAFF.

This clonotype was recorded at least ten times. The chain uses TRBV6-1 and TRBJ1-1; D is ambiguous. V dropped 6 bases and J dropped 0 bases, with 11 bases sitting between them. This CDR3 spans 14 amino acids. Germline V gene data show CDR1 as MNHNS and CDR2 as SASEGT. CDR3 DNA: TGTGCCAGCAGCCCGGAGGTCATGAACACTGAAGCTTTCTTT. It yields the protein CASSPEVMNTEAFF.

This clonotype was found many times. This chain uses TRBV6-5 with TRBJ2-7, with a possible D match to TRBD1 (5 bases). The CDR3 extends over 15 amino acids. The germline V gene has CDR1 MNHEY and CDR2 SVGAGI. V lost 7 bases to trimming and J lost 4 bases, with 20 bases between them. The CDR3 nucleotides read TGTGCCAGCAACTTAGGACATCCCCTGGGATACGAGCAGTACTTC. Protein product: CASNLGHPLGYEQYF.

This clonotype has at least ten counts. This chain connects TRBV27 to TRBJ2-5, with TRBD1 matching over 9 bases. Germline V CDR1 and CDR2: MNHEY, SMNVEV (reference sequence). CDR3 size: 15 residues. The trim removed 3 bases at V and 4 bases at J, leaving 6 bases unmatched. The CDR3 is CASSFFNRGPETQYF. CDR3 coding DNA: TGTGCCAGCAGTTTCTTCAACAGGGGGCCAGAGACCCAGTACTTC.

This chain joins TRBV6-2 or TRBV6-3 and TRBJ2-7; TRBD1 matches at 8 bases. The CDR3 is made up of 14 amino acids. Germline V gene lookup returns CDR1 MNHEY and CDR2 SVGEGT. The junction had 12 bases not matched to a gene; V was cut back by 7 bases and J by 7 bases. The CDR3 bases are TGTGCCAGCAAGGGCCGGACAGGGAGAGGTGAGCAGTACTTC. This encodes CASKGRTGRGEQYF.

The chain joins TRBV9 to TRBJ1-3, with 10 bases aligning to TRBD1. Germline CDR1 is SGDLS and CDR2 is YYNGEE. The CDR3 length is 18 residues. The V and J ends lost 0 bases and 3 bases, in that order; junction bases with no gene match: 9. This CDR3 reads CASSVAPRDRGDGNTIYF. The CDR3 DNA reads TGTGCCAGCAGCGTAGCCCCCCGGGACAGGGGCGATGGAAACACCATATATTTT. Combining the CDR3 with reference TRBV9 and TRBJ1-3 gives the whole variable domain DSGVTQTPKHLITATGQRVTLRCSPRSGDLSVYWYQQSLDQGLQFLIQYYNGEERAKGNILERFSAQQFPDLHSELNLSSLELGDSALYFCASSVAPRDRGDGNTIYFGEGSWLTVV.

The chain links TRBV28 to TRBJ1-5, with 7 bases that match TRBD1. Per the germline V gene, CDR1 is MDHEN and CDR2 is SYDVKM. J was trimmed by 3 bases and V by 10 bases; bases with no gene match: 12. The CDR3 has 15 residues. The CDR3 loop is CATSHTGQLNQPQHF. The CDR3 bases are TGTGCCACTTCCCACACGGGACAGCTCAATCAGCCCCAGCATTTT.

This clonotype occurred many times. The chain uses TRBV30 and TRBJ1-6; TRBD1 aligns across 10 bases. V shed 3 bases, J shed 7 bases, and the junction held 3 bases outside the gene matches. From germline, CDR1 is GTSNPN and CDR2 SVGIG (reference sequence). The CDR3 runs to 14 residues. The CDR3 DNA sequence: TGTGCCTGGAGCGCGGACAGGGGGAATTCACCCCTCCACTTT. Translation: CAWSADRGNSPLHF.